The 24 T cell receptor beta chains given below trace back to one sample, sequenced in a study of T-cell reconstitution after alpha-beta-depleted transplantation in children. The library targeted TCRbeta and was prepared with unique molecular identifiers. TCRdb reprocessed the PCR reads via MiXCR and lists one record per CDR3 protein. The sample holds a few hundred thousand distinct CDR3 sequences, about a quarter seen once. This specimen consisted of PBMCs, obtained before TCRalphabeta/CD19-depleted stem cell transplant. These receptors were collected from a girl aged 2 to 9 with Fanconi anemia, due to receive a stem cell transplant.

This clonotype was detected a few times. V is TRBV9 and J is TRBJ2-1; 12 bases agree with TRBD2. Germline lookup yields CDR1 SGDLS and CDR2 YYNGEE. The CDR3 extends over 15 amino acids. The ends lost 0 bases at V and 10 bases at J; junction bases unmatched: 5. DNA of the CDR3: TGTGCCAGCAGCGTAGCTAGCGGGGGGGCTGGAGAGCAGTTCTTC. Translating it yields CASSVASGGAGEQFF.

This clonotype was recorded at least ten times. The V and J genes are TRBV20-1 and TRBJ1-5, with D tentatively TRBD1 (5 bases). CDR1 and CDR2 (germline): DFQATT, SNEGSKA (reference sequence). CDR3 size: 12 residues. Deletions cut 3 bases from V and 4 bases from J, with 7 bases between. CDR3 DNA sequence: TGCAGTGCTAGCCAGGGAAATCAGCCCCAGCATTTT. It translates to CSASQGNQPQHF.

A few counts support this clonotype. The chain has TRBV27 and TRBJ2-1; TRBD2 matches 11 bases. The CDR3 consists of 20 residues. The V segment lost 5 bases and the J segment 2 bases; nucleotides outside the gene matches: 17. The germline CDR1 and CDR2 sequences are MNHEY and SMNVEV (reference sequence). The CDR3, as DNA: TGTGCCAGCAGTCCCCAGGGGATAGCGGGGGGGGGTATCCCCTACAATGAGCAGTTCTTC. It yields the protein CASSPQGIAGGGIPYNEQFF.

This clonotype was detected only a few times. This sequence joins TRBV10-3 and TRBJ2-5, with 8 positions matching TRBD2. Germline lookup yields CDR1 ENHRY and CDR2 SYGVKD. V lost 7 bases to trimming and J lost 2 bases; unmatched junction nucleotides: 6. This CDR3 spans 14 amino acids. Written as DNA, the CDR3 is TGTGCCATCAACGGGGGGGGCCGACAAGAGACCCAGTACTTC. Translated, it gives CAINGGGRQETQYF.

This clonotype was detected ten times or more. The CDR3 nucleotides are TGCAGCGCACGACCCAGAAACCAAGAGACCCAGTACTTC. It translates to CSARPRNQETQYF. The V call is TRBV29-1, the J call TRBJ2-5; D call uncertain. V was pared by 7 bases and J by 0 bases, with 12 bases between. The CDR3 runs to 13 residues. Germline assignment: CDR1 SQVTM and CDR2 ANQGSEA.

The genes are TRBV29-1 and TRBJ1-2; no firm D call. With 2 bases removed from V and 4 bases from J, the gap between germline ends came to 11 bases. The CDR3 has 13 amino acids. CDR1 and CDR2 (germline): SQVTM, ANQGSEA. DNA for the CDR3: TGCAGCGTTGAACTAGGGTCGGCCTATGGCTACACCTTC. It codes for CSVELGSAYGYTF.

In its sample, this clonotype was seen many times. The chain combines TRBV11-2 with TRBJ2-1; no definite D call. Germline-derived CDR1 and CDR2 are SGHAT and FQNNGV. Trimming removed 3 bases from V and 4 bases from J, with 10 bases in between. This CDR3 spans 14 amino acids. This chain's CDR3 is CASSFRPLYNEQFF. The CDR3 bases are TGTGCCAGCAGCTTCCGCCCGTTATACAATGAGCAGTTCTTC.

This clonotype was recorded at least ten times. The chain employs TRBV20-1 and TRBJ1-1; 8 nucleotides line up with TRBD1. Looked up from germline, CDR1 is DFQATT and CDR2 is SNEGSKA (reference sequence). This CDR3 spans 15 amino acids. With 4 bases clipped from V and 3 bases from J, the junction kept 10 bases outside the gene matches. The CDR3 sequence is CSAKDRVRGDTEAFF. Written as DNA, the CDR3 is TGCAGTGCTAAGGACAGGGTGAGAGGCGACACTGAAGCTTTCTTT.

The chain has TRBV27 and TRBJ2-2; 8 bases align to TRBD1. J gave up 8 bases and V 5 bases, and 13 bases lay outside the gene matches. The CDR3 totals 16 residues. CDR1 is MNHEY, CDR2 SMNVEV, per germline (reference sequence). In DNA form, the CDR3 reads TGTGCCAGCAGTCTCGGACAGGGAGCGGCTAAGGGGGAGCTGTTTTTT. Its protein is CASSLGQGAAKGELFF.

This clonotype was observed many times. V gene TRBV12-3 or TRBV12-4 combines with J gene TRBJ2-5; D remains ambiguous. The CDR3 has 14 amino acids. Trimming removed 3 bases from V and 1 base from J, with 9 bases in between. DNA of the CDR3: TGTGCCAGCAGTTTGAAACATATCCAAGAGACCCAGTACTTC. This gives the protein CASSLKHIQETQYF.

This clonotype was seen a handful of times. This chain joins TRBV12-3 or TRBV12-4 and TRBJ2-7, with 7 bases matching TRBD1. This CDR3 has 19 residues. Trimming took 5 bases from V and 4 from J; bases not matched to a gene: 23. CDR3 coding DNA: TGTGCCAGCAGTCCCTCTCGTTCTAGAATCGGGACAGACCTTTACGAGCAGTACTTC. Its translation is CASSPSRSRIGTDLYEQYF.

This clonotype was detected many times. The gene calls are TRBV10-3 and TRBJ2-6; D ambiguous. Germline V gives CDR1 ENHRY, CDR2 SYGVKD. The CDR3 covers 16 residues. The germline V and J ends were trimmed by 2 bases and 0 bases, with 8 bases remaining between them. CDR3 DNA sequence: TGTGCCATCAGTGAGGGATGGCTCTCTGGGGCCAACGTCCTGACTTTC. It yields the protein CAISEGWLSGANVLTF.

The count of this clonotype is one. The chain joins TRBV2 to TRBJ1-5; no firm D call. The CDR3 extends over 11 amino acids. Trimming shortened V by 4 bases and J by 11 bases, and 9 bases separated the two germline ends. Germline CDR1 and CDR2: SNHLY and FYNNEI. In DNA form, the CDR3 reads TGTGCCAGCAGTGCCGGAATGGCCCAGCATTTT. Its protein product is CASSAGMAQHF.

This clonotype was seen ten or more times. The rearrangement links TRBV20-1 to TRBJ2-3; 7 bases are a match to TRBD2. There are 12 residues in the CDR3. In germline, CDR1 is DFQATT, CDR2 SNEGSKA (reference sequence). The ends lost 5 bases at V and 3 bases at J; junction bases unmatched: 2. The CDR3 DNA reads as TGCAGTGCTGGGACTACGACAGATACGCAGTATTTT. It translates to CSAGTTTDTQYF.

There are many counts of this clonotype. The rearrangement links TRBV20-1 to TRBJ2-1; a weak D match, TRBD2 (7 bases). CDR3 length: 14 amino acids. Germline assignment: CDR1 DFQATT and CDR2 SNEGSKA (reference sequence). Trimming took 6 bases from V and 7 from J, leaving 19 bases between them. CDR3 region: CSASEAGAENEQFF. DNA of the CDR3: TGCAGTGCCTCAGAGGCGGGGGCGGAGAATGAGCAGTTCTTC.

This clonotype was picked up many times. The V and J genes are TRBV5-1 and TRBJ2-7; 7 bases match TRBD1. The CDR3 is 17 residues long. Germline V gene data show CDR1 as SGHRS and CDR2 as YFSETQ. V shed 4 bases, J shed 1 base, and the junction held 14 bases outside the gene matches. The CDR3 DNA reads TGCGCCAGCAGCCTTTGGAAAGCGACAGGGCGATCCTACGAGCAGTACTTC. Amino acid sequence: CASSLWKATGRSYEQYF. Using reference TRBV5-1 and TRBJ2-7 for the parts outside the CDR3, the full variable domain is KAGVTQTPRYLIKTRGQQVTLSCSPISGHRSVSWYQQTPGQGLQFLFEYFSETQRNKGNFPGRFSGRQFSNSRSEMNVSTLELGDSALYLCASSLWKATGRSYEQYFGPGTRLTVT.

The chain has TRBV2 and TRBJ2-7; tentative D call: TRBD1 (5 bases). Trimming left V 3 bases short and J 7 bases short, with 19 bases between. The CDR3 consists of 15 residues. Looked up from germline, CDR1 is SNHLY and CDR2 is FYNNEI. CDR3 DNA sequence: TGTGCCAGCAGTGAGTTGGGCAGGGCAGGTGGGGAGCAGTACTTC. This codes for CASSELGRAGGEQYF.

The chain couples TRBV27 to TRBJ2-7; TRBD1 aligns across 9 bases. J lost 5 bases, V lost 1 base, and 6 bases had no gene match. The CDR3 consists of 15 residues. CDR1 and CDR2 (germline): MNHEY, SMNVEV (reference sequence). CDR3 sequence: CASSLFGQGSNEQYF. CDR3 DNA: TGTGCCAGCAGTTTATTTGGACAGGGGAGTAACGAGCAGTACTTC.

The chain links TRBV7-2 to TRBJ1-6, with 7 bases identical to TRBD1. CDR1 SGHTA and CDR2 FQGNSA come from the germline V gene. This CDR3 is 13 amino acids long. The J segment lost 9 bases and the V segment lost 5 bases, leaving 4 bases of the junction unmatched. The CDR3 is CASSQTGSSPLHF. Here the CDR3 DNA reads TGTGCCAGCAGCCAGACAGGGAGTTCACCCCTCCACTTT.

This clonotype was found many times. This chain joins TRBV29-1 and TRBJ2-7; no clear D gene. Looked up from germline, CDR1 is SQVTM and CDR2 is ANQGSEA. The CDR3 is made up of 13 amino acids. V shed 4 bases and J shed 1 base, with 11 bases lying between them. This CDR3 reads CSVAPFLSYEQYF. DNA of the CDR3: TGCAGCGTTGCACCATTCCTTTCCTACGAGCAGTACTTC.

This clonotype turned up a few times. The genes are TRBV20-1 and TRBJ2-1, with 7 bases aligning to TRBD2. Losses at the gene ends were 1 base for V and 4 bases for J; bases not matched to a gene: 7. This CDR3 region has 15 residues. In germline, CDR1 is DFQATT, CDR2 SNEGSKA (reference sequence). The chain's CDR3 is CSARVGLAEYNEQFF. In nucleotides, the CDR3 is TGCAGTGCTAGAGTTGGGCTAGCGGAGTACAATGAGCAGTTCTTC.

The chain combines TRBV6-5 with TRBJ2-1, with TRBD2 identical over 7 bases. With 2 bases clipped from V and 8 bases from J, the junction kept 6 bases outside the gene matches. CDR1 MNHEY and CDR2 SVGAGI come from the germline V gene. This CDR3 region has 14 residues. CDR3 amino acids: CASSYKAGPDEQFF. The CDR3 DNA is TGTGCCAGCAGTTACAAAGCGGGGCCAGATGAGCAGTTCTTC.

This chain connects TRBV12-3 or TRBV12-4 to TRBJ2-1; 14 bases line up with TRBD2. This CDR3 spans 17 amino acids. With 8 bases clipped from V and 0 bases from J, the junction kept 6 bases outside the gene matches. The CDR3 protein is CASGTSGGRGSYNEQFF. The CDR3 region has the DNA TGTGCCAGCGGGACTAGCGGGGGCCGCGGCTCCTACAATGAGCAGTTCTTC.

This clonotype was found many times. This chain uses TRBV27 with TRBJ2-1, with 8 bases aligning to TRBD1. CDR3 length: 15 residues. V trimming: 3 bases; J trimming: 6 bases; junction bases outside the gene matches: 7. The germline gives CDR1 MNHEY, CDR2 SMNVEV (reference sequence). In DNA, the CDR3 is TGTGCCAGCAGTTTCGGGCAGGGGGCACTCAATGAGCAGTTCTTC. Its translation is CASSFGQGALNEQFF.